These T cell receptor beta chains were read from a single sample in a study of OX40 agonist ivuxolimab in advanced cancers. Sequencing used immunoSEQ multiplex PCR; TCRdb keeps in-frame clones, though not all of them. The data contain 73,000 or so clones, approximately 86% of them singletons. The sample consisted of CD4+ or CD8+ T cells sorted from blood, taken in a trial of the OX40 agonist ivuxolimab. The receptors stem from an adult with an advanced solid tumor such as melanoma, head and neck, liver or kidney cancer. CDR3s include the opening cysteine and the closing phenylalanine or tryptophan. D genes are given only for firm matches. Only part of the rows carry a size: once, few, many, or a class if the clone is expanded.

size	V	D	J	DNA	CDR3
NA	TRBV5-1	TRBD2	TRBJ2-1	TGCGCCAGCAGCGCTGGGACTAGCGGGAGCTACAATGAGCAGTTCTTC	CASSAGTSGSYNEQFF
NA	TRBV7-2	NA	TRBJ2-7	TGTGCCAGCAGCTTAGTTGAGAGCTACGAGCAGTACTTC	CASSLVESYEQYF
few	TRBV9	TRBD1	TRBJ2-7	TGTGCCAGCAGCGTAGCCCCCGACAGGGAGGAGCAGTACTTC	CASSVAPDREEQYF
NA	TRBV7-3	TRBD1	TRBJ1-1	TGTGCCAGCAGCTTGACAGGGCTCACTGAAGCTTTCTTT	CASSLTGLTEAFF
NA	TRBV28	NA	TRBJ1-1	TGTGCCAGCAGTATGCCGAAGGCCTACACTGAAGCTTTCTTT	CASSMPKAYTEAFF
NA	TRBV5-1	NA	TRBJ2-2	TGCGCCAGCAGCTTGGACAGGTCCACCGGGGAGCTGTTTTTT	CASSLDRSTGELFF
NA	TRBV7-2	TRBD1	TRBJ1-1	TGTGCCAGCAGCTTGACAGGGGAAACTGAAGCTTTCTTT	CASSLTGETEAFF
NA	TRBV5-1	TRBD1	TRBJ2-7	TGCGCCAGCACCACTGGGGGGACAGGGCCCTACGAGCAGTACTTC	CASTTGGTGPYEQYF
NA	TRBV15	NA	TRBJ2-5	TGTGCCACCAGCAGAGATGTGCAGACCCAGTACTTC	CATSRDVQTQYF
NA	TRBV30	NA	TRBJ2-7	TGTGCCTGGAGTAAGGGGACGGACGAGCAGTACTTC	CAWSKGTDEQYF
NA	TRBV4-3	NA	TRBJ1-2	TGCGCCAGCAGACCCGACGATCGATGGTATGGCTACACCTTC	CASRPDDRWYGYTF
NA	TRBV4-3	TRBD1	TRBJ2-7	TGCGCCAGCAGCCAAGGCCAGGGGGCTTACGAGCAGTACTTC	CASSQGQGAYEQYF
NA	TRBV5-8	NA	TRBJ1-5	TGTGCCAGCAGCTTCAGGGGATATAGCAATCAGCCCCAGCATTTT	CASSFRGYSNQPQHF
NA	TRBV6-1	NA	TRBJ2-3	TGTGCCAGCAGGTCAAGTTACTACACAGATACGCAGTATTTT	CASRSSYYTDTQYF
NA	TRBV28	NA	TRBJ2-7	TGTGCCAGCAGTCCACCCGGGACGAGGGAGCAGTACTTC	CASSPPGTREQYF
NA	TRBV20-1	NA	TRBJ2-7	TGCAGTGCTGTAATACCGGGACGTCAGTACTTC	CSAVIPGRQYF
NA	TRBV30	NA	TRBJ2-3	TGTGCCTGGAGTGTATTTTCGGGGGGCGGAGATACGCAGTATTTT	CAWSVFSGGGDTQYF
NA	TRBV5-4	NA	TRBJ1-1	TGTGCCAGCAGCTTGGTAGGCCTGAGGAACACTGAAGCTTTCTTT	CASSLVGLRNTEAFF
NA	TRBV6-5	NA	TRBJ2-2	TGTGCCAGCAGTTACTCCCGGGCCCTCGATACCGGGGAGCTGTTTTTT	CASSYSRALDTGELFF
once	TRBV6-1	TRBD1	TRBJ1-4	TGTGCCAGCAGTGAATGGACAGGGCCAACTAATGAAAAACTGTTTTTT	CASSEWTGPTNEKLFF
NA	TRBV9	NA	TRBJ2-5	TGTGCCAGCAGCGTAGCTGGGGCCCCATGGGAGACCCAGTACTTC	CASSVAGAPWETQYF
NA	TRBV7-2	TRBD1	TRBJ2-6	TGTGCCAGCAGCTTAGGACAGGGGTCTGGGGCCAACGTCCTGACTTTC	CASSLGQGSGANVLTF
NA	TRBV5-1	NA	TRBJ1-2	TGCGCCAGCAGTAGGAACAGGGAAGGTGGCTACACCTTC	CASSRNREGGYTF
NA	TRBV28	NA	TRBJ1-1	TGTGCCAGCAGTTTGGGGATGAACACTGAAGCTTTCTTT	CASSLGMNTEAFF
NA	TRBV29-1	NA	TRBJ1-1	TGCAGCGTTGGTGGGGGCAGGGGCGTGAACACTGAAGCTTTCTTT	CSVGGGRGVNTEAFF
NA	TRBV6-6	NA	TRBJ2-2	TGTGCCAGCAGTCCTTGGGGGCTAGTGGACACCGGGGAGCTGTTTTTT	CASSPWGLVDTGELFF
NA	TRBV5-8	NA	TRBJ1-3	TGTGCCAGCAGCTATACCCGGGGTCGCGGGGGAAACACCATATATTTT	CASSYTRGRGGNTIYF
NA	TRBV9	NA	TRBJ2-3	TGTGCCAGCAGCGTAGAGGTCGCGGTGGGCACAGATACGCAGTATTTT	CASSVEVAVGTDTQYF
NA	TRBV5-1	TRBD1	TRBJ2-7	TGCGCCAGCAGCACCCTGGACAGGGACGAGCAGTACTTC	CASSTLDRDEQYF
few	TRBV7-9	NA	TRBJ1-1	TGTGCCAGCAGCTTATCAAGGGGTGAAGCTTTCTTT	CASSLSRGEAFF
NA	TRBV18	TRBD1	TRBJ1-5	TGTGCCAGCTCATTCAGCCAGGGGGGCAATCAGCCCCAGCATTTT	CASSFSQGGNQPQHF
once	TRBV9	NA	TRBJ2-3	TGTGCCAGCAGCGCAGGAAGCACAGATACGCAGTATTTT	CASSAGSTDTQYF
NA	TRBV28	NA	TRBJ1-3	TGTGCCAGCAGTCTGCAGGGAAACACCATATATTTT	CASSLQGNTIYF
NA	TRBV19	TRBD2	TRBJ2-3	TGTGCCAGTAGTATTGCAGCGGGGGTGACAGATACGCAGTATTTT	CASSIAAGVTDTQYF
NA	TRBV7-9	TRBD1	TRBJ2-1	TGTGCCAGCAGCAGTACAGGGGTGAAGTTCTTC	CASSSTGVKFF
NA	TRBV6-5	TRBD1	TRBJ1-2	TGTGCCAGCAGTTACTCCGGGACAGGGTTCGATGGCTACACCTTC	CASSYSGTGFDGYTF
NA	TRBV5-6	NA	TRBJ2-1	TGTGCCAGCAGCTTTAGGTATGAGCAGTTCTTC	CASSFRYEQFF
NA	TRBV29-1	NA	TRBJ2-1	TGCAGCGTTGCCCATCCCAGTCGGGGGTTCAATGAGCAGTTCTTC	CSVAHPSRGFNEQFF
NA	TRBV29-1	NA	TRBJ1-4	TGCAGCGTTGGATGGGGAACTAATGAAAAACTGTTTTTT	CSVGWGTNEKLFF
NA	TRBV11-3	TRBD2	TRBJ2-1	TGTGCCAGCAGCTTTGGGGGGAGGGGCGGCTACATGTATGAGCAGTTCTTC	CASSFGGRGGYMYEQFF
NA	TRBV11-2	NA	TRBJ2-1	TGTGCCAGCAGCCCGACCACATACAATGAGCAGTTCTTC	CASSPTTYNEQFF
NA	TRBV15	TRBD2	TRBJ2-1	TGTGCCACCAGGAGGGGGGCCGATAGAGCGGGGGGAAACAATGAGCAGTTCTTC	CATRRGADRAGGNNEQFF
NA	TRBV29-1	NA	TRBJ2-1	TGCAGCGTTGAAGGGGGGCCCTACAATGAGCAGTTCTTC	CSVEGGPYNEQFF
NA	TRBV5-1	NA	TRBJ2-7	TGCGCCAGCAGCCTCGACACCTACGAGCAGTACTTC	CASSLDTYEQYF
NA	TRBV27	NA	TRBJ1-1	TGTGCCAGCAGGCGCAGGGACCGCGAAGCTTTCTTT	CASRRRDREAFF
NA	TRBV19	NA	TRBJ2-2	TGTGCCAGTAACCATCTTTTGCTGGGCGACACCGGGGAGCTGTTTTTT	CASNHLLLGDTGELFF
NA	TRBV5-4	TRBD1	TRBJ2-5	TGTGCCAGCAGCGGGACAGTTCAAGAGACCCAGTACTTC	CASSGTVQETQYF